This T cell receptor beta chain was retrieved from a study of blood T cell repertoires in COVID-19. The wider study: The study drew acute and convalescent COVID-19 samples from the United States, Italy and Spain. From T cells, B-cell-depleted T cells, or PBMCs came the material, which was cDNA or gDNA.

Original processing notes: It was from reference gene primer amplification that nucleated cell counts were estimated. This table comes from immunoSEQ multiplex PCR, and its TCRdb copy is limited to in-frame clones, with some not included. V, J and clone size are those of that table, while D and trimming were read from the DNA. The sample lists under 300,000 clones; approximately 91% were seen once. Germline CDR1 is LGHNA and CDR2 is YSLEER. V dropped 4 bases and J dropped 10; count of bases not matched to a gene: 15. The CDR3 covers 17 residues. The TCR originated in a middle-aged woman who had recovered from COVID-19. The chain employs TRBV4-3 and TRBJ2-1; 11 bases are shared with TRBD1. Source material: peripheral blood. The chain's CDR3 is CASSLSLTGTGGTEQFF. CDR3 coding DNA: TGCGCCAGCAGCCTTTCTTTAACCGGGACAGGGGGGACGGAGCAGTTCTTC.